The rows below give T cell receptor beta chains drawn from one sample of a study of control samples from healthy donors and cancer patients. Sequencing was performed with immunoSEQ multiplex PCR; in TCRdb, only in-frame clones are kept and a portion is missing. The table includes about 55,000 clones, around 90% detected once. The material sequenced was blood. Receptors originate from a man over 45 in good health. CDR3s include the opening cysteine and the closing phenylalanine or tryptophan. The order of the fields is J gene, D gene, V gene, clone size, CDR3 DNA, CDR3 protein. A D gene is named only where the DNA matches it firmly. Where a row states a size, it is once, few, many or the class of an expanded clone; other rows omit it.

TRBJ1-1 TRBD1 TRBV11-1 . TGTGCCAGCAGCCCACGGACAGGGGGGAAGAACACTGAAGCTTTCTTT CASSPRTGGKNTEAFF
TRBJ1-5 . TRBV10-2 . TGCGCCAGCAGGGGGATGGGACAGCCCCAGCATTTT CASRGMGQPQHF
TRBJ1-1 . TRBV28 . TGTGCCAGCAGCCGTATCCAAAACTCAGGTTCAGCCAACACTGAAGCTTTCTTT CASSRIQNSGSANTEAFF
TRBJ1-5 . TRBV19 . TGTGCCAGTAGTATAGGAGGGGGTCAGCCCCAGCATTTT CASSIGGGQPQHF
TRBJ1-6 TRBD1 TRBV28 . TGTGCCAGCAGTCCGCAGGGGACAGGGTACAATTCACCCCTCCACTTT CASSPQGTGYNSPLHF
TRBJ1-5 . TRBV12-3/TRBV12-4 . TGTGCCAGCAGTTTAGGCAATCAGCCCCAGCATTTT CASSLGNQPQHF
TRBJ2-5 . TRBV2 . TGTGCCGGACACATAAGGAAGGAGACCCAGTACTTC CAGHIRKETQYF
TRBJ2-5 . TRBV3-1/TRBV3-2 once TGTGCCAGCAGCCAAGAGCGGGAGACCCAGTACTTC CASSQERETQYF
TRBJ1-4 TRBD1 TRBV15 . TGTGCCACCAGCAGCTTGGGACAGGGGGGGTCTAATGAAAAACTGTTTTTT CATSSLGQGGSNEKLFF
TRBJ2-2 TRBD2 TRBV11-3 few TGTGCCAGCGTACTAGCGGCGAACACCGGGGAGCTGTTTTTT CASVLAANTGELFF
TRBJ2-5 . TRBV28 . TGTGCCAGCAGTGAAACTAGGTGGTACCAAGAGACCCAGTACTTC CASSETRWYQETQYF
TRBJ2-7 . TRBV30 . TGTGCCTGGACCACGGGCTACGAGCAGTACTTC CAWTTGYEQYF
TRBJ2-5 . TRBV6-7 . TGTGCCAGCAGTTACCCCGGGACAAAAGAGACCCAGTACTTC CASSYPGTKETQYF
TRBJ1-5 . TRBV18 . TGTGCCAGCTCACGAGAGGATAGCAATCAGCCCCAGCATTTT CASSREDSNQPQHF
TRBJ2-7 TRBD2 TRBV5-1 . TGCGCCAGCAGCTTGGGAGGACTAGCGGGAGGACTCTACGAGCAGTACTTC CASSLGGLAGGLYEQYF
TRBJ2-1 . TRBV6-5 . TGTGCCAGTAGCCTGAGCTCCTACAATGAGCAGTTCTTC CASSLSSYNEQFF
TRBJ1-1 . TRBV7-9 . TGTGCCAGCAGCTTATATTCCAGGGAGACTGAAGCTTTCTTT CASSLYSRETEAFF
TRBJ2-5 . TRBV14 . TGTGCCAGCAGCCCCAGTCCTGGTCCTCGGGGTTGGGAGACCCAGTACTTC CASSPSPGPRGWETQYF
TRBJ1-5 . TRBV30 . TGTGCCTGGACCTGGCGACAGCTTCATCAGCCCCAGCATTTT CAWTWRQLHQPQHF
TRBJ1-3 . TRBV27 . TGTGCCAGCAGAGCAATAAGCGGGAGCTCTGGAAACACCATATATTTT CASRAISGSSGNTIYF
TRBJ1-5 TRBD1 TRBV5-1 once TGCGCCAGCAGCCCGGGGGACAGGTCAGTTCATCAGCCCCAGCATTTT CASSPGDRSVHQPQHF
TRBJ2-1 . TRBV10-1 . TGCGCCAGCAGCGTATACAATGAGCAGTTCTTC CASSVYNEQFF
TRBJ1-2 . TRBV28 . TGTGCCAGCAGTCAATTCCCCGCGTATGGCTACACCTTC CASSQFPAYGYTF
TRBJ1-1 . TRBV12-3/TRBV12-4 . TGTGCCAGCAGCCTGCACACTGAAGCTTTCTTT CASSLHTEAFF
TRBJ2-7 TRBD1 TRBV7-9 . TGTGCCAGCAGCCTGGGGACAGCCTACGAGCAGTACTTC CASSLGTAYEQYF
TRBJ2-3 TRBD2 TRBV27 . TGTGCCAGCAGGGGACTAGCGGGAGGGTTGGGAAGCACAGATACGCAGTATTTT CASRGLAGGLGSTDTQYF
TRBJ2-3 . TRBV3-1/TRBV3-2 . TGTGCCAGCAGCCAAGATAGGGCGGGCGGGAAGCTTGGTCTGGGTGCTAGCACAGATACGCAGTATTTT CASSQDRAGGKLGLGASTDTQYF
TRBJ2-1 . TRBV27 few TGTGCCAGCAGTTCTAAACTAGGGGATAATGAGCAGTTCTTC CASSSKLGDNEQFF
TRBJ2-2 TRBD1 TRBV9 . TGTGCCAGCAGCGAACGGACAGGGAACACCGGGGAGCTGTTTTTT CASSERTGNTGELFF
TRBJ1-2 TRBD1 TRBV3-1/TRBV3-2 . TGTGCCAGCAGCCATTTTTCCGGGACAGGGCCCTCCGAGGGGGGCTACACCTTC CASSHFSGTGPSEGGYTF
TRBJ2-1 TRBD2 TRBV7-2 . TGTGCCAGCAGCGCACTAGCGGGAGGGTCCTACAATGAGCAGTTCTTC CASSALAGGSYNEQFF
TRBJ2-7 . TRBV12-3/TRBV12-4 . TGTGCCAGCAGCTATACAGGGACGGGTGAGCAGTACTTC CASSYTGTGEQYF
TRBJ2-3 TRBD2 TRBV10-3 . TGTGCCATCAGTGAGTCCATTGCGGGAGGGCGCACAGATACGCAGTATTTT CAISESIAGGRTDTQYF
TRBJ2-1 . TRBV19 few TGTGCCAGTAGTATCTCCGGCGCGACCAGCAATGAGCAGTTCTTC CASSISGATSNEQFF
TRBJ2-2 TRBD2 TRBV19 few TGTGCCAGTAGTATAGGCCTAGCGGTCACCGGGGAGCTGTTTTTT CASSIGLAVTGELFF
TRBJ2-1 . TRBV20-1 . TGCAGTGCTATTAACAATGAGCAGTTCTTC CSAINNEQFF
TRBJ2-1 TRBD2 TRBV2 . TGTGCCAGCAGTCTTTCGGGCGGGAGGTGGTACAATGAGCAGTTCTTC CASSLSGGRWYNEQFF
TRBJ2-5 TRBD2 TRBV28 . TGTGCCAGCAGACGGGGGGGCGCTGAGACCCAGTACTTC CASRRGGAETQYF
TRBJ2-3 TRBD2 TRBV28 . TGTGCCAGCGGGACTAGCGGGACCAGCACAGATACGCAGTATTTT CASGTSGTSTDTQYF
TRBJ2-3 TRBD2 TRBV18 . TGTGCCAGCTCACCGGCGGGACTAGCGGACACAGATACGCAGTATTTT CASSPAGLADTDTQYF
TRBJ1-6 TRBD1 TRBV27 . TGTGCCAGCGGGCCGACAGGGGAATTCGCACCCCTCCACTTT CASGPTGEFAPLHF
TRBJ1-1 TRBD1 TRBV6-5 . TGTGCCAGCAGTTATAGGACAGGAATCACTGAGGCTTTCTTT CASSYRTGITEAFF
TRBJ2-7 . TRBV11-2 . TGTGCCAGCTCACCACTAACAATCGAGCAGTACTTC CASSPLTIEQYF
TRBJ1-1 . TRBV19 . TGTGCCAGTAGCCCAGGGCGGGACACTGAAGCTTTCTTT CASSPGRDTEAFF
TRBJ1-4 TRBD1 TRBV18 . TGTGCCAGCTCGCCGGACAGGGCCCTTAATGAAAAACTGTTTTTT CASSPDRALNEKLFF
TRBJ2-3 TRBD1 TRBV28 . TGTGCCAGCAGCCCTAGCCCCGGGACAGGCTTCACAGATACGCAGTATTTT CASSPSPGTGFTDTQYF
TRBJ1-4 . TRBV13 . TGTGCCAGCAGCTTAGGCTGGGAGAAGGAAAAACTGTTTTTT CASSLGWEKEKLFF
TRBJ1-5 . TRBV19 . TGTGCCAGTAGTATCGGGCAGGGGCATTTGGGCAATCAGCCCCAGCATTTT CASSIGQGHLGNQPQHF
TRBJ2-5 TRBD2 TRBV7-8 . TGTGCCAGCAGCGCGGGGGAGCGGGCAGTCCAAGAGACCCAGTACTTC CASSAGERAVQETQYF
TRBJ1-1 . TRBV6-2/TRBV6-3 . TGTGCCAGCAGTTACTCAGGGGGGGCCGCTGAAGCTTTCTTT CASSYSGGAAEAFF
TRBJ1-1 . TRBV11-2 . TGTGCCAGCAGCTTTATCACTGAAGCTTTCTTT CASSFITEAFF
TRBJ2-5 . TRBV9 . TGTGCCAGCAGCGACGGCCAACCTGGCGAGACCCAGTACTTC CASSDGQPGETQYF
TRBJ1-3 TRBD1 TRBV11-2 . TGTGCCAGCAGCTTAGGGACAGGGACCTCTGGAAACACCATATATTTT CASSLGTGTSGNTIYF
TRBJ2-7 TRBD1 TRBV7-8 . TGTGCCAGCAGCCTTGACAGGGGAGAGATCTACGAGCAGTACTTC CASSLDRGEIYEQYF